A single sample gave rise to the 17 T cell receptor beta chains below, sequenced in a study of blood T cell repertoires in COVID-19. TCRdb's table, derived via immunoSEQ multiplex PCR, lists solely in-frame clones and lacks some. Of roughly 180,000 clones in the sample, approximately 84% are singletons; the top ten hold roughly 5%. The sequencing input was PBMCs or T cells enriched from blood (not recorded which). The origin of the receptors is a woman aged 40-49 years with acute COVID-19.

The chain is built from TRBV7-2 and TRBJ2-3, with a weak D call TRBD1 (6 bases). The V and J ends lost 4 bases and 1 base respectively, with 9 bases between them. This CDR3 has 14 amino acids. CDR1 and CDR2 (germline): SGHTA, FQGNSA. CDR3 nucleotides: TGTGCCAGCAGCTCCAGGGGAGGCACAGATACGCAGTATTTT. Encoded protein: CASSSRGGTDTQYF.

The gene calls are TRBV18 and TRBJ1-1; D not resolved. CDR3 size: 15 residues. Germline CDR1 is KGHSH and CDR2 is LQKENI. Trimming shortened V by 6 bases and J by 4 bases, and 18 bases separated the two germline ends. The CDR3: CASSIAVSGITEAFF. The CDR3 nucleotides read TGTGCCAGCTCCATCGCAGTATCGGGGATCACTGAAGCTTTCTTT.

The chain recombines TRBV27 with TRBJ1-1, with D maybe TRBD1 (6 bases). V lost 2 bases to trimming and J lost 8 bases, with 12 bases between them. Per the germline V gene, CDR1 is MNHEY and CDR2 is SMNVEV (reference sequence). The CDR3 contains 13 residues. In DNA, the CDR3 is TGTGCCAGCAGTTTAGGGGGGGCCGCGGAAGCTTTCTTT. Residues: CASSLGGAAEAFF.

Regarding this clone: Additional DNA sequences in this sample encode the identical CDR3. CDR3 DNA: TGTGCCAGCAGTGAAGGTAGGGGCTTCAATCAGCCCCAGCATTTT. Translating gives CASSEGRGFNQPQHF. The rearrangement uses TRBV6-1 and TRBJ1-5; maybe TRBD1 (5 bases). The CDR3 is 15 amino acids. Germline V lookup: CDR1 MNHNS, CDR2 SASEGT. Trimming took 1 base from V and 3 from J, leaving 10 bases between them.

The rearrangement uses TRBV20-1 and TRBJ1-1, with no clear D. V lost 0 bases to trimming and J lost 9 bases, with 5 bases between them. The CDR3 spans 10 residues. In germline, CDR1 is DFQATT, CDR2 SNEGSKA (reference sequence). The CDR3 sequence is CSARDGQAFF. The CDR3 nucleotides read TGCAGTGCTAGAGATGGGCAAGCTTTCTTT.

The gene calls are TRBV24-1 and TRBJ1-2, with TRBD1 matching 10 bases. Trimming removed 0 bases from V and 7 bases from J; junction bases left unmatched: 1. CDR1 is KGHDR, CDR2 SFDVKD, per germline. This CDR3 has 14 amino acids. CDR3 protein: CATSDLRTGGGYTF. The CDR3 nucleotides read TGTGCCACCAGTGATTTGAGGACAGGGGGTGGCTACACCTTC.

This chain connects TRBV7-2 to TRBJ1-2, with D perhaps matching TRBD1 (5 bases). Germline CDR1 SGHTA, CDR2 FQGNSA. The CDR3 is 15 residues long. V was shortened by 5 bases and J by 0 bases, with 13 bases between the two germline ends. CDR3 in DNA: TGTGCCAGCAGCGCATACATGGGGCCTAACTATGGCTACACCTTC. Translation gives CASSAYMGPNYGYTF.

The chain couples TRBV19 to TRBJ1-5; D not resolved. The V gene lost 3 bases and the J gene lost 2 bases, with 11 bases spanning the gap. This CDR3 contains 15 residues. Germline lookup yields CDR1 LNHDA and CDR2 SQIVND (reference sequence). The CDR3 nucleotides read TGTGCCAGTAGTATCGGACTGAGGGGCAATCAGCCCCAGCATTTT. Translation gives CASSIGLRGNQPQHF.

This clone was observed a few times. Different DNA sequences within this sample yield the same CDR3. The chain recombines TRBV19 with TRBJ1-2, with 7 bases lining up with TRBD1. Germline CDR1 and CDR2: LNHDA and SQIVND (reference sequence). The V and J ends lost 1 base and 0 bases, in that order; junction bases with no gene match: 5. This CDR3 region has 16 residues. The CDR3, as DNA: TGTGCCAGTAGTATAGGTCCGGGGACAGCTAACTATGGCTACACCTTC. It yields the protein CASSIGPGTANYGYTF.

This clone came up once. The chain combines TRBV15 with TRBJ2-3; D not certain. The CDR3 runs 12 residues. The germline CDR1 and CDR2 sequences are LNHNV and YYDKDF (reference sequence). Trimming stripped 1 base from V and 5 bases from J, with 4 bases between. The CDR3, as DNA: TGTGCCACCAGCAGAGTCCTAGATACGCAGTATTTT. It codes for CATSRVLDTQYF.

The CDR3 reads CASIPAGVSTGELFF. CDR3 sequence (DNA): TGTGCCAGCATACCGGCGGGAGTGAGTACCGGGGAGCTGTTTTTT. The chain is built from TRBV2 and TRBJ2-2; 7 nucleotides agree with TRBD2. The CDR3 runs to 15 residues. Germline assignment: CDR1 SNHLY and CDR2 FYNNEI. V shed 7 bases and J 5 bases; nucleotides not matched to a gene: 10. Supplemented by reference TRBV2 and TRBJ2-2, the full variable domain reads EPEVTQTPSHQVTQMGQEVILRCVPISNHLYFYWYRQILGQKVEFLVSFYNNEISEKSEIFDDQFSVERPDGSNFTLKIRSTKLEDSAMYFCASIPAGVSTGELFFGEGSRLTVL.

V and J are TRBV4-2 and TRBJ2-7; TRBD2 is a possible D gene (6 bases). Germline lookup yields CDR1 LGHNA and CDR2 YNFKEQ. V was clipped by 1 base and J by 2 bases, with 15 bases between them. The CDR3 extends over 16 amino acids. CDR3 DNA sequence: TGTGCCAGCAGCCAAGCGACCCTGGGACTTCCCTACGAGCAGTACTTC. Its protein product is CASSQATLGLPYEQYF.

The chain uses TRBV2 and TRBJ2-5; TRBD2 agrees at 13 bases. The CDR3 is 15 residues long. CDR1 and CDR2 (germline): SNHLY, FYNNEI. After removal of 5 bases from V and 1 base from J, the junction contained 1 base not matched to a gene. The chain's CDR3 is CASSRLAGGQETQYF. In nucleotides, the CDR3 is TGTGCCAGCAGTCGACTAGCGGGGGGCCAAGAGACCCAGTACTTC.

This clone appeared a single time. V is TRBV7-3 and J is TRBJ2-3, with 8 bases fitting TRBD1. The germline V gene encodes CDR1 SGHTA and CDR2 FQGTGA. The CDR3 covers 17 residues. The V gene end was trimmed by 0 bases and the J gene end by 0 bases; junction bases not matched to a gene: 5. The CDR3 region is CASSLTGTGTSTDTQYF. In DNA, the CDR3 is TGTGCCAGCAGCTTAACGGGGACAGGAACTAGCACAGATACGCAGTATTTT. The variable domain in full, with the rest retrieved from reference TRBV7-3 and TRBJ2-3, is GAGVSQTPSNKVTEKGKYVELRCDPISGHTALYWYRQSLGQGPEFLIYFQGTGAADDSGLPNDRFFAVRPEGSVSTLKIQRTERGDSAVYLCASSLTGTGTSTDTQYFGPGTRLTVL.

This clone was counted a single time. The V gene is TRBV14, the J gene TRBJ2-1, with D perhaps TRBD2 (5 bases). The CDR3 runs 13 residues. V dropped 1 base and J dropped 6 bases, with 7 bases sitting between them. The germline V gene encodes CDR1 SGHDN and CDR2 FVKESK. DNA of the CDR3: TGTGCCAGCAGCCAAGCGGGAAGCAATGAGCAGTTCTTC. This encodes CASSQAGSNEQFF. The full variable domain, with the rest looked up from reference TRBV14 and TRBJ2-1, is EAGVTQFPSHSVIEKGQTVTLRCDPISGHDNLYWYRRVMGKEIKFLLHFVKESKQDESGMPNNRFLAERTGGTYSTLKVQPAELEDSGVYFCASSQAGSNEQFFGPGTRLTVL.

The chain combines TRBV27 with TRBJ2-2; 7 nucleotides agree with TRBD1. V lost 6 bases, J lost 4 bases, and 5 bases stayed unmatched. This CDR3 contains 14 residues. Germline V CDR1 and CDR2: MNHEY, SMNVEV (reference sequence). The CDR3 DNA sequence: TGTGCCAGCAGGACGGGACAGAGCACCGGGGAGCTGTTTTTT. Translating gives CASRTGQSTGELFF.

The gene calls are TRBV13 and TRBJ2-5, with D tentatively TRBD2 (6 bases). Trimming took off 2 bases at V and 4 bases at J, with 11 bases between the two ends. Germline CDR1 is PRHDT and CDR2 is FYEKMQ (reference sequence). CDR3 length equals 14 residues. Written as DNA, the CDR3 is TGTGCCAGCAGCTTAAACGCGGGATCAGAGACCCAGTACTTC. This translates into CASSLNAGSETQYF.